Shown below are 30 T cell receptor beta chains from a single sample sequenced in a study of T cells after posttransplantation cyclophosphamide. The assay was immunoSEQ multiplex PCR, and TCRdb's table has in-frame clones only and misses some. The record shows fewer than 55,000 clones for this sample, with no singletons present. The sample comprised PBMCs. The receptors here all came from a man in his forties or fifties in good health, CMV-negative, and a related stem cell transplant donor.

This clone was counted a few times. The gene calls are TRBV30 and TRBJ2-5, with D unresolved. The V gene lost 0 bases and the J gene lost 2 bases, with 7 bases spanning the gap. The CDR3 is 13 residues long. Germline V gives CDR1 GTSNPN, CDR2 SVGIG (reference sequence). The CDR3 DNA follows: TGTGCCTGGAGTGTGTTCATTCAAGAGACCCAGTACTTC. It translates to CAWSVFIQETQYF.

There are a few counts of this clone. The chain employs TRBV6-5 and TRBJ1-6; D ambiguous. Germline V gene data show CDR1 as MNHEY and CDR2 as SVGAGI. The V gene lost 2 bases and the J gene lost 0 bases, with 5 bases spanning the gap. The CDR3 has 15 residues. The CDR3: CASSYEVSYNSPLHF. CDR3 nucleotide sequence: TGTGCCAGCAGTTACGAGGTCTCCTATAATTCACCCCTCCACTTT.

At least ten counts were recorded for this clone. The rearrangement joins TRBV4-2 to TRBJ1-2; tentative D call: TRBD1 (6 bases). This CDR3 region has 14 residues. V gave up 3 bases and J gave up 5 bases, with 13 bases separating them. CDR1 and CDR2 (germline): LGHNA, YNFKEQ. The CDR3, as DNA: TGTGCCAGCAGCCATGGACAGACAGAGTATGGCTACACCTTC. It is translated as CASSHGQTEYGYTF.

This clone has ten or more counts. The genes are TRBV7-9 and TRBJ1-1; D might be TRBD1 (6 bases). CDR3 length: 16 residues. Germline V gives CDR1 SEHNR, CDR2 FQNEAQ (reference sequence). V lost 7 bases and J 0 bases, leaving 18 bases between the germline ends. The CDR3 sequence: CASKGVEQGVNTEAFF. For the CDR3, the DNA is TGTGCCAGCAAAGGGGTTGAACAGGGTGTGAACACTGAAGCTTTCTTT.

This clone was seen only a few times. The chain joins TRBV14 to TRBJ2-5; a possible D gene is TRBD1 (6 bases). Deletions cut 0 bases from V and 5 bases from J, with 13 bases between. Germline CDR1 is SGHDN and CDR2 is FVKESK. The CDR3 runs 15 residues. The CDR3 sequence is CASSQEQGRGETQYF. The DNA for the CDR3 is TGTGCCAGCAGCCAAGAACAGGGCCGTGGCGAGACCCAGTACTTC.

This clone was counted many times. Germline is not matched at one junction end, which may reflect a read error. The V call is TRBV7-7, the J call TRBJ2-5; D call uncertain. The germline V gene has CDR1 SSHAT and CDR2 FNYEAQ (reference sequence). The CDR3 is 12 residues long. The CDR3 spells CASSPGQETQYF. In DNA, the CDR3 is TGTGCTAGCAGCCCCGGTCAAGAGACCCAGTACTTC. The entire variable domain, with the rest obtained from reference TRBV7-7 and TRBJ2-5, is as follows: GAGVSQSPRYKVTKRGQDVTLRCDPISSHATLYWYQQALGQGPEFLTYFNYEAQPDKSGLPSDRFSAERPEGSISTLTIQRTEQRDSAMYRCASSPGQETQYFGPGTRLLVL.

This clone appeared many times. CDR3 in amino acids: CASSQDPGTSSYEQYV. As DNA, the CDR3 is TGCGCCAGCAGCCAAGATCCCGGGACAAGCTCCTACGAGCAGTACGTC. This rearrangement joins TRBV4-1 to TRBJ2-7; possibly TRBD1 for D (6 bases). Germline CDR1 is MGHRA and CDR2 is YSYEKL. The CDR3 spans 16 residues. Trimming pared 0 bases from V and 0 bases from J, leaving 12 bases between.

This clone was counted at least ten times. The chain has TRBV19 and TRBJ2-5; TRBD2 agrees at 10 bases. Looked up from germline, CDR1 is LNHDA and CDR2 is SQIVND (reference sequence). V dropped 6 bases and J dropped 5; count of bases not matched to a gene: 9. There are 15 residues in the CDR3. The CDR3: CASRGGAGGGETQYF. The CDR3 DNA is TGTGCCAGTAGGGGGGGAGCGGGAGGGGGGGAGACCCAGTACTTC.

The V call is TRBV7-3, the J call TRBJ2-3; 8 positions agree with TRBD2. Trimming cost V 2 bases and J 2 bases; bases outside gene matches: 3. The CDR3 has 15 amino acids. Looked up from germline, CDR1 is SGHTA and CDR2 is FQGTGA. CDR3 sequence reads: CASSLSGGSTDTQYF. The CDR3 DNA reads as TGTGCCAGCAGCTTATCGGGGGGGTCCACAGATACGCAGTATTTT. Full variable domain (outside the CDR3, taken from reference TRBV7-3 and TRBJ2-3): GAGVSQTPSNKVTEKGKYVELRCDPISGHTALYWYRQSLGQGPEFLIYFQGTGAADDSGLPNDRFFAVRPEGSVSTLKIQRTERGDSAVYLCASSLSGGSTDTQYFGPGTRLTVL.

This clone appeared many times. The chain carries TRBV5-1 and TRBJ1-1; D might be TRBD1 (6 bases). The V and J ends lost 4 bases and 2 bases respectively, with 12 bases between them. This CDR3 region has 14 residues. Germline V gene sequence: CDR1 SGHRS, CDR2 YFSETQ. The CDR3 DNA is TGCGCCAGCAGCCCGGTACAGGGAAACACTGAAGCTTTCTTT. It is translated as CASSPVQGNTEAFF.

Many counts were recorded for this clone. This chain joins TRBV19 and TRBJ2-1, with TRBD1 matching over 8 bases. In germline, CDR1 is LNHDA, CDR2 SQIVND (reference sequence). J lost 3 bases, V lost 6 bases, and 4 bases had no gene match. The CDR3 covers 14 residues. The CDR3 coding sequence is TGTGCCAGTAGATCAGGGGGCGTCTACAATGAGCAGTTCTTC. It is translated as CASRSGGVYNEQFF. The whole variable domain, filled in from reference TRBV19 and TRBJ2-1, reads DGGITQSPKYLFRKEGQNVTLSCEQNLNHDAMYWYRQDPGQGLRLIYYSQIVNDFQKGDIAEGYSVSREKKESFPLTVTSAQKNPTAFYLCASRSGGVYNEQFFGPGTRLTVL.

This clone appeared many times. The genes are TRBV6-6 and TRBJ2-1; 11 bases match TRBD2. Germline lookup yields CDR1 MNHNY and CDR2 SVGAGI (reference sequence). There are 16 residues in the CDR3. J gave up 6 bases and V 0 bases, and 4 bases lay outside the gene matches. DNA for the CDR3: TGTGCCAGCAGTTACTCCCTAGCGGGGGGTGGCAATGAGCAGTTCTTC. Translation: CASSYSLAGGGNEQFF.

This clone was observed at least ten times. The V and J genes are TRBV7-2 and TRBJ2-2; D is possibly TRBD1 (6 bases). Germline CDR1 is SGHTA and CDR2 is FQGNSA. V was clipped by 4 bases and J by 4 bases, with 10 bases between them. The CDR3 contains 14 residues. Written as DNA, the CDR3 is TGTGCCAGCAGCTCCACAGGGACCACCGGGGAGCTGTTTTTT. Protein: CASSSTGTTGELFF.

This clone was counted many times. The chain uses TRBV9 and TRBJ2-1; the match to TRBD1 covers 8 bases. Germline values: CDR1 SGDLS, CDR2 YYNGEE. V was clipped by 4 bases and J by 7 bases; unmatched bases: 7. The length of the CDR3 is 14 residues. CDR3 nucleotide sequence: TGTGCCAGCAGCCCAGGACAGGGTATGAATGAGCAGTTCTTC. It encodes CASSPGQGMNEQFF.

This clone was seen ten or more times. The rearrangement uses TRBV5-1 and TRBJ2-6; D not certain. V was clipped by 0 bases and J by 0 bases, with 7 bases between them. Germline V gene lookup returns CDR1 SGHRS and CDR2 YFSETQ. The CDR3 has 16 amino acids. CDR3 bases: TGCGCCAGCAGCTTGGCCCTGGCCTCTGGGGCCAACGTCCTGACTTTC. Translation gives CASSLALASGANVLTF.

This clone was detected ten times or more. The CDR3, as DNA: TGTGCCAGCAGTCCCCTGACTAGCGGGGGGCTCAATGAGCAGTTCTTC. Translating gives CASSPLTSGGLNEQFF. The chain combines TRBV27 with TRBJ2-1; 13 bases are shared with TRBD2. CDR1 is MNHEY and CDR2 is SMNVEV in the germline V gene (reference sequence). The trim removed 5 bases at V and 6 bases at J, leaving 7 bases unmatched. The CDR3 has 16 residues.

The chain employs TRBV7-9 and TRBJ2-3; 12 bases line up with TRBD1. Unmatched junction bases numbered 5, after V lost 5 bases and J lost 2 bases. The CDR3 spans 16 residues. Germline V gene sequence: CDR1 SEHNR, CDR2 FQNEAQ (reference sequence). Here the CDR3 reads CASSKGTGGFTDTQYF. CDR3 DNA: TGTGCCAGCAGCAAGGGGACAGGGGGCTTCACAGATACGCAGTATTTT.

The sample holds a few counts of this clone. The chain carries TRBV29-1 and TRBJ2-3, with D uncertain. Looked up from germline, CDR1 is SQVTM and CDR2 is ANQGSEA. The V end lost 7 bases, the J end lost 2 bases, and 10 bases lay between the germline ends. This CDR3 contains 12 residues. The DNA of the CDR3 is TGCAGCGCCAGAATTTCCACAGATACGCAGTATTTT. It encodes CSARISTDTQYF.

This clone has ten or more counts. This chain links TRBV29-1 with TRBJ1-1; no clear D gene. Trimming took off 3 bases at V and 5 bases at J, with 16 bases between the two ends. Germline CDR1 SQVTM, CDR2 ANQGSEA. The CDR3 sequence is 14 residues long. The CDR3 loop reads CSVDPHAGRTEAFF. CDR3 in DNA: TGCAGCGTTGATCCCCATGCGGGTAGGACTGAAGCTTTCTTT.

This clone was seen many times. The chain employs TRBV27 and TRBJ2-7, with 8 bases fitting TRBD2. The CDR3 is made up of 15 amino acids. V was clipped by 6 bases and J by 2 bases; unmatched bases: 9. Germline CDR1 is MNHEY and CDR2 is SMNVEV (reference sequence). The CDR3 spells CASRALGLVPYEQYV. CDR3 DNA: TGTGCCAGCAGAGCTCTGGGACTAGTCCCCTACGAGCAGTACGTC.

Only a few counts were recorded for this clone. The V call is TRBV7-2, the J call TRBJ1-2; no clear D. Germline CDR1 SGHTA, CDR2 FQGNSA. Trimming removed 2 bases from V and 5 bases from J, with 21 bases in between. The CDR3 totals 17 residues. The CDR3 DNA is TGTGCCAGCAGCTTAAGTGGCGCGGCACGCCAAAGTTATGGCTACACCTTC. It is translated as CASSLSGAARQSYGYTF.

The V call is TRBV11-2, the J call TRBJ1-2, with D tentatively TRBD1 (6 bases). This CDR3 comprises 14 residues. V was clipped by 5 bases and J by 1 base, with 11 bases between them. The germline CDR1 and CDR2 sequences are SGHAT and FQNNGV. The CDR3 loop reads CASSERTDNYGYTF. CDR3 sequence (DNA): TGTGCCAGCAGCGAAAGGACAGATAACTATGGCTACACCTTC.

The table lists this clone with many counts. The rearrangement uses TRBV6-5 and TRBJ1-5; D perhaps matches TRBD1 (6 bases). Germline lookup yields CDR1 MNHEY and CDR2 SVGAGI. The CDR3 is 15 residues long. The V end lost 7 bases, the J end lost 0 bases, and 13 bases lay between the germline ends. The CDR3 loop reads CASKQGINSNQPQHF. In nucleotides, the CDR3 is TGTGCCAGCAAGCAGGGGATCAATAGCAATCAGCCCCAGCATTTT.

This clone occurred many times. The chain carries TRBV6-5 and TRBJ1-3; 11 nucleotides agree with TRBD1. In germline, CDR1 is MNHEY, CDR2 SVGAGI. V was pared by 8 bases and J by 0 bases, with 3 bases of the junction left unmatched. CDR3 length equals 15 residues. This CDR3 is CASSDRGRSGNTIYF. The CDR3 DNA reads as TGTGCCAGCTCGGACAGGGGGCGCTCTGGAAACACCATATATTTT.

This clone has ten or more counts. The chain links TRBV9 to TRBJ2-2; D possibly corresponds to TRBD1 (5 bases). From germline, CDR1 is SGDLS and CDR2 YYNGEE. V was shortened by 0 bases and J by 8 bases, with 14 bases between the two germline ends. There are 15 residues in the CDR3. Written as DNA, the CDR3 is TGTGCCAGCAGCGTAGCTGAGACAGCCGGAGGGGAGCTGTTTTTT. Protein sequence: CASSVAETAGGELFF.

At least ten counts were recorded for this clone. This chain connects TRBV10-3 to TRBJ2-5; the match to TRBD2 covers 9 bases. Germline CDR1 reads ENHRY; CDR2 reads SYGVKD. There are 16 residues in the CDR3. The V segment lost 0 bases and the J segment 4 bases; nucleotides outside the gene matches: 6. CDR3 sequence: CAISESRAGGRETQYF. CDR3 bases: TGTGCCATCAGTGAGTCGAGAGCGGGGGGCCGAGAGACCCAGTACTTC.

The sample holds many counts of this clone. The chain couples TRBV9 to TRBJ2-2; D is uncertain. CDR3 length: 12 amino acids. In germline, CDR1 is SGDLS, CDR2 YYNGEE. The V gene lost 4 bases and the J gene lost 3 bases, with 4 bases spanning the gap. CDR3 region: CASSPYTGELFF. The CDR3 coding sequence is TGTGCCAGCAGCCCTTACACCGGGGAGCTGTTTTTT.

This clone was found a few times. The gene calls are TRBV5-1 and TRBJ2-1; D is unclear. The CDR3 contains 17 residues. The germline gives CDR1 SGHRS, CDR2 YFSETQ. V dropped 0 bases and J dropped 3 bases, with 16 bases sitting between them. CDR3 sequence reads: CASSLGLAEIIYNEQFF. CDR3 sequence (DNA): TGCGCCAGCAGCTTGGGTTTGGCGGAGATAATCTACAATGAGCAGTTCTTC.

The table lists this clone with many counts. The V gene is TRBV5-4, the J gene TRBJ1-3; D is unclear. The CDR3 length is 14 residues. V dropped 0 bases and J dropped 1 base, with 5 bases sitting between them. Germline V gene lookup returns CDR1 SGHNT and CDR2 YYREEE (reference sequence). The CDR3 nucleotides read TGTGCCAGCAGCTTGGACTATTCTGGAAACACCATATATTTT. Translating gives CASSLDYSGNTIYF.

This clone occurred many times. The CDR3 is CASSFSTGTHEQYV. CDR3 in DNA: TGCGCCAGCAGCTTCTCGACAGGGACCCACGAGCAGTACGTC. This chain joins TRBV5-1 and TRBJ2-7; 7 positions agree with TRBD1. This CDR3 is built from 14 residues. The germline V gene encodes CDR1 SGHRS and CDR2 YFSETQ. V dropped 2 bases and J dropped 5; count of bases not matched to a gene: 7.